This T cell receptor (beta chain) was identified in a study of OX40 agonist ivuxolimab in advanced cancers. In regard to this clone: Antigen unknown. One end of the junction varies from germline; a read error may be responsible.

Study observations and caveats: In CD8+ T cells, expanded clones were on average more numerous than in CD4+. Expanded peripheral T cells had an undetermined antigen specificity.

The CDR3 spans 15 residues. CDR1 and CDR2 (germline): KGHSH, LQKENI. TCRdb's copy holds only in-frame clones and misses some; the assay was immunoSEQ multiplex PCR. The sample has 30,000 or so clones, 90% seen once. Autoimmune disease history or systemic immunosuppression meant exclusion. This rearrangement joins TRBV18 to TRBJ2-7; D gene ambiguous. The sequence came from an adult with an advanced solid tumor such as melanoma, head and neck, liver or kidney cancer. The material sequenced was CD4+ or CD8+ T cells sorted from blood, taken in a trial of the OX40 agonist ivuxolimab. This chain's CDR3 is CAGSPPTTGSYEQYF. The CDR3 bases are TGTGCCGGCTCACCGCCAACTACCGGCTCCTACGAGCAGTACTTC.